Presented here are 28 T cell receptor beta chains from one specimen sequenced in a study of shared clonotypes between healthy human individuals. Clones were read by immunoSEQ multiplex PCR, and TCRdb kept only the in-frame ones, dropping some. The sample has around 980,000 clones, approximately 80% seen once. The sample taken for sequencing was memory CD4+ T cells from PBMCs. The subset was: CD45RA-negative fraction. The receptor set was obtained from a man between 18 and 35 years old in good health. Some clones in this sample may be carry-over from other donors' samples.

The chain is built from TRBV11-2 and TRBJ1-3; the D gene is possibly TRBD1 (5 bases). Looked up from germline, CDR1 is SGHAT and CDR2 is FQNNGV. This CDR3 comprises 17 residues. V shed 7 bases and J shed 3 bases, with 22 bases lying between them. The CDR3 protein is CASISGIHGTGGNTIYF. The CDR3 DNA follows: TGTGCCAGCATATCGGGGATCCACGGGACTGGTGGAAACACCATATATTTT. The whole variable domain, filled in from reference TRBV11-2 and TRBJ1-3, reads EAGVAQSPRYKIIEKRQSVAFWCNPISGHATLYWYQQILGQGPKLLIQFQNNGVVDDSQLPKDRFSAERLKGVDSTLKIQPAKLEDSAVYLCASISGIHGTGGNTIYFGEGSWLTVV.

The chain employs TRBV30 and TRBJ2-5, with D perhaps TRBD2 (5 bases). The CDR3 spans 16 residues. The ends were cut back, 4 bases at V and 5 bases at J, with 23 bases in the middle. Germline CDR1 reads GTSNPN; CDR2 reads SVGIG (reference sequence). CDR3 in amino acids: CAWTLLAGRRWETQYF. The CDR3 DNA reads TGTGCCTGGACCCTCCTGGCCGGTCGGAGGTGGGAGACCCAGTACTTC.

The V and J genes are TRBV7-9 and TRBJ1-4, with TRBD1 as a possible D gene (5 bases). There are 15 residues in the CDR3. Germline CDR1 SEHNR, CDR2 FQNEAQ (reference sequence). V lost 5 bases and J 6 bases, leaving 16 bases between the germline ends. The CDR3 reads CASSPTGPIDEKLFF. The CDR3, as DNA: TGTGCCAGCAGCCCAACGGGACCTATCGATGAAAAACTGTTTTTT.

The chain is built from TRBV7-2 and TRBJ1-1; 7 positions agree with TRBD1. This CDR3 has 14 residues. J was trimmed by 1 base and V by 4 bases; bases with no gene match: 3. Per the germline V gene, CDR1 is SGHTA and CDR2 is FQGNSA. The chain's CDR3 is CASSWGTANTEAFF. CDR3 nucleotide sequence: TGTGCCAGCAGCTGGGGGACAGCGAACACTGAAGCTTTCTTT.

The chain couples TRBV7-9 to TRBJ2-7; tentative D call: TRBD1 (7 bases). The V end lost 4 bases, the J end lost 1 base, and 17 bases lay between the germline ends. CDR1 is SEHNR, CDR2 FQNEAQ, per germline (reference sequence). The CDR3 has 16 residues. The CDR3 spells CASSSHRGTASYEQYF. The CDR3 nucleotides are TGTGCCAGCAGCTCCCACCGGGGGACAGCGTCCTACGAGCAGTACTTC.

As regards this clone: The sample carries other DNA sequences with the same CDR3. V usage is TRBV6-1 and J usage is TRBJ1-2, with TRBD1 as a possible D gene (5 bases). The CDR3 is 15 residues long. Per the germline V gene, CDR1 is MNHNS and CDR2 is SASEGT. V was clipped by 0 bases and J by 4 bases, with 12 bases between them. The CDR3: CASSEAPGGIYGYTF. CDR3 in DNA: TGTGCCAGCAGTGAAGCGCCGGGGGGTATCTATGGCTACACCTTC.

About this clone: Other DNA sequences in this specimen translate into the identical CDR3. The chain employs TRBV9 and TRBJ2-7; 11 positions match TRBD1. CDR3 length: 15 amino acids. Germline V gene sequence: CDR1 SGDLS, CDR2 YYNGEE. V lost 2 bases to trimming and J lost 7 bases; unmatched junction nucleotides: 8. CDR3 coding DNA: TGTGCCAGCAGCGTTTCCGGGACAGGGGGGCGTGAGCAGTACTTC. Translated: CASSVSGTGGREQYF.

J is TRBJ2-3 and V is TRBV14, with TRBD2 identical over 10 bases. This CDR3 region has 16 residues. Trimming took 4 bases from V and 1 from J; bases not matched to a gene: 5. The germline CDR1 and CDR2 sequences are SGHDN and FVKESK. CDR3 amino acids: CASSPTLAGRTDTQYF. The CDR3 coding sequence is TGTGCCAGCAGCCCAACACTAGCGGGGCGCACAGATACGCAGTATTTT. Drawing the rest from reference TRBV14 and TRBJ2-3, the complete variable domain is EAGVTQFPSHSVIEKGQTVTLRCDPISGHDNLYWYRRVMGKEIKFLLHFVKESKQDESGMPNNRFLAERTGGTYSTLKVQPAELEDSGVYFCASSPTLAGRTDTQYFGPGTRLTVL.

This clone was seen a handful of times. Other nucleotide sequences from this sample produce the same CDR3. V and J are TRBV28 and TRBJ1-1; no firm D call. V was cut by 7 bases and J by 5 bases, with 5 bases left in between. The CDR3 is 10 residues long. Germline V CDR1 and CDR2: MDHEN, SYDVKM. The chain's CDR3 is CASKRTEAFF. CDR3 nucleotides: TGTGCCAGCAAAAGGACTGAAGCTTTCTTT.

The chain uses TRBV19 and TRBJ1-3; D is unresolved. V gave up 3 bases and J gave up 4 bases, with 10 bases separating them. Germline V gene lookup returns CDR1 LNHDA and CDR2 SQIVND (reference sequence). The CDR3 totals 14 residues. CDR3 amino acids: CASSMKPFGNTIYF. CDR3 bases: TGTGCCAGTAGTATGAAGCCATTCGGAAACACCATATATTTT.

This chain uses TRBV6-6 with TRBJ1-3; D is uncertain. Looked up from germline, CDR1 is MNHNY and CDR2 is SVGAGI (reference sequence). This CDR3 region has 13 residues. With 6 bases removed from V and 0 bases from J, the gap between germline ends came to 6 bases. This CDR3 is CASSGDSGNTIYF. The CDR3 DNA reads TGTGCCAGCAGCGGCGACTCTGGAAACACCATATATTTT.

The chain uses TRBV28 and TRBJ2-7; no definite D call. This CDR3 is 11 amino acids long. V shed 5 bases and J shed 7 bases, with 9 bases lying between them. Germline CDR1 reads MDHEN; CDR2 reads SYDVKM. The CDR3 DNA sequence: TGTGCCAGCAGTGATCCCCAGGAGCAGTACTTC. This gives the protein CASSDPQEQYF. Combining the CDR3 with reference TRBV28 and TRBJ2-7 gives the whole variable domain DVKVTQSSRYLVKRTGEKVFLECVQDMDHENMFWYRQDPGLGLRLIYFSYDVKMKEKGDIPEGYSVSREKKERFSLILESASTNQTSMYLCASSDPQEQYFGPGTRLTVT.

The gene calls are TRBV6-5 and TRBJ2-5; TRBD2 aligns across 7 bases. CDR1 and CDR2 (germline): MNHEY, SVGAGI. Trimming took 10 bases from V and 5 from J; bases not matched to a gene: 13. CDR3 length equals 14 residues. CDR3 loop: CATSWVAGGETQYF. Written as DNA, the CDR3 is TGTGCCACCTCATGGGTGGCCGGGGGGGAGACCCAGTACTTC.

The genes are TRBV5-1 and TRBJ2-2; D not certain. This CDR3 region has 15 residues. The V gene lost 0 bases and the J gene lost 4 bases, with 10 bases spanning the gap. The germline gives CDR1 SGHRS, CDR2 YFSETQ. The CDR3 reads CASSLESWGTGELFF. The CDR3 nucleotides read TGCGCCAGCAGCTTGGAGAGCTGGGGCACCGGGGAGCTGTTTTTT.

This chain uses TRBV28 with TRBJ2-5; D remains ambiguous. The germline V gene has CDR1 MDHEN and CDR2 SYDVKM. CDR3 size: 16 residues. Trimming stripped 3 bases from V and 5 bases from J, with 19 bases between. The CDR3 nucleotides are TGTGCCAGCAGTTTTGCCAAGGGCAGTACTTTGGAGACCCAGTACTTC. This translates into CASSFAKGSTLETQYF.

This clone was detected once. V and J are TRBV5-1 and TRBJ2-7; a weak D match, TRBD2 (6 bases). V lost 2 bases to trimming and J lost 7 bases, with 10 bases between them. The CDR3 sequence is 12 residues long. Per germline, CDR1 SGHRS and CDR2 YFSETQ. Here the CDR3 reads CASSLSSEEQYF. In DNA form, the CDR3 reads TGCGCCAGCAGCTTATCTAGCGAAGAGCAGTACTTC.

V and J are TRBV9 and TRBJ1-1; 7 bases fit TRBD1. Trimming at V came to 4 bases and at J to 0 bases, leaving 9 bases not matched to a gene. CDR3 length: 16 amino acids. Germline lookup yields CDR1 SGDLS and CDR2 YYNGEE. In DNA form, the CDR3 reads TGTGCCAGCAGCCCGAGGGGCAGGGGGATGAACACTGAAGCTTTCTTT. This codes for CASSPRGRGMNTEAFF. The full variable domain, its missing parts supplied by reference TRBV9 and TRBJ1-1, is DSGVTQTPKHLITATGQRVTLRCSPRSGDLSVYWYQQSLDQGLQFLIQYYNGEERAKGNILERFSAQQFPDLHSELNLSSLELGDSALYFCASSPRGRGMNTEAFFGQGTRLTVV.

The chain combines TRBV7-8 with TRBJ2-7; D not resolved. V dropped 5 bases and J dropped 5 bases, with 10 bases sitting between them. Germline CDR1 and CDR2: SGHVS and FQNEAQ. CDR3 length equals 12 residues. The CDR3 DNA sequence: TGTGCCAGCAGCCACGATACCGACGAGCAGTACTTC. This encodes CASSHDTDEQYF.

This chain connects TRBV29-1 to TRBJ1-5; no clear D. The germline V and J ends were trimmed by 5 bases and 0 bases, with 5 bases remaining between them. Germline V gene sequence: CDR1 SQVTM, CDR2 ANQGSEA. This CDR3 has 12 amino acids. CDR3 in amino acids: CSVRHSNQPQHF. The CDR3 coding sequence is TGCAGCGTTCGTCATAGCAATCAGCCCCAGCATTTT.

This chain uses TRBV10-3 with TRBJ1-5; D not resolved. This CDR3 spans 12 amino acids. Germline values: CDR1 ENHRY, CDR2 SYGVKD. V was clipped by 6 bases and J by 7 bases, with 10 bases between them. CDR3 in amino acids: CAIRVPGQPQHF. CDR3 nucleotides: TGTGCCATCAGGGTCCCGGGACAGCCCCAGCATTTT.

This clone was observed once. The chain links TRBV23-1 to TRBJ2-5; D is ambiguous. TRBV23-1 is labeled an ORF, and its function is uncertain. The CDR3 covers 15 residues. The ends were cut back, 3 bases at V and 5 bases at J, with 16 bases in the middle. The CDR3 loop reads CASSQASARTETQYF. The CDR3 DNA follows: TGCGCCAGCAGTCAGGCATCGGCCAGGACGGAGACCCAGTACTTC.

CDR3 loop: CASSLDRGGDEQFF. The CDR3 nucleotides are TGTGCCAGCAGCTTAGACAGGGGTGGCGATGAGCAGTTCTTC. V gene TRBV11-2 combines with J gene TRBJ2-1, with TRBD1 as a possible D gene (6 bases). The CDR3 totals 14 residues. V lost 0 bases, J lost 8 bases, and 11 bases lay in between. Per the germline V gene, CDR1 is SGHAT and CDR2 is FQNNGV.

The V gene is TRBV7-8, the J gene TRBJ2-7, with D hard to call. The germline gives CDR1 SGHVS, CDR2 FQNEAQ. V lost 2 bases and J lost 6, with 8 bases in between. This CDR3 has 12 residues. In nucleotides, the CDR3 is TGTGCCAGCAGCTTAATTTCCGCCGAGCAGTACTTC. Translated: CASSLISAEQYF.

The V call is TRBV2, the J call TRBJ1-4; tentatively, D is TRBD1 (6 bases). V lost 6 bases to trimming and J lost 8 bases, with 13 bases between them. This CDR3 spans 13 amino acids. Germline assignment: CDR1 SNHLY and CDR2 FYNNEI. The CDR3 loop is CASSSPGEEKLFF. CDR3 nucleotide sequence: TGTGCCAGCAGCTCTCCAGGGGAGGAAAAACTGTTTTTT. The whole variable domain, filled in from reference TRBV2 and TRBJ1-4, reads EPEVTQTPSHQVTQMGQEVILRCVPISNHLYFYWYRQILGQKVEFLVSFYNNEISEKSEIFDDQFSVERPDGSNFTLKIRSTKLEDSAMYFCASSSPGEEKLFFGSGTQLSVL.

The J gene is TRBJ1-2, the V gene TRBV6-5; 7 bases are shared with TRBD1. V lost 4 bases and J lost 5; bases outside the gene matches: 7. There are 14 residues in the CDR3. The germline V gene has CDR1 MNHEY and CDR2 SVGAGI. The CDR3 sequence is CASSSNRQGYGYTF. DNA for the CDR3: TGTGCCAGCAGTTCGAATCGACAGGGTTATGGCTACACCTTC.

The chain recombines TRBV6-1 with TRBJ2-1, with D unclear. CDR3 length: 13 amino acids. Germline CDR1 reads MNHNS; CDR2 reads SASEGT. V was pared by 0 bases and J by 12 bases, with 12 bases between. CDR3 coding DNA: TGTGCCAGCAGTGAAGCAATGGTCCAGTCGCAGTTCTTC. Translating it yields CASSEAMVQSQFF.

The chain joins TRBV5-1 to TRBJ2-5, with D possibly matching TRBD2 (6 bases). The germline V and J ends were trimmed by 7 bases and 2 bases, with 12 bases remaining between them. The CDR3 loop spans 13 amino acids. Germline V CDR1 and CDR2: SGHRS, YFSETQ. CDR3 region: CASAPGGQETQYF. CDR3 coding DNA: TGCGCCAGCGCACCCGGAGGGCAAGAGACCCAGTACTTC.

This chain links TRBV5-4 with TRBJ2-2; a possible D gene is TRBD2 (6 bases). Germline V gene sequence: CDR1 SGHNT, CDR2 YYREEE (reference sequence). This CDR3 region has 13 residues. Trimming shortened V by 0 bases and J by 6 bases, and 6 bases separated the two germline ends. CDR3 amino acids: CASSLGGAGELFF. CDR3 nucleotide sequence: TGTGCCAGCAGCTTGGGGGGGGCCGGGGAGCTGTTTTTT. Full variable domain (remainder filled in from reference TRBV5-4 and TRBJ2-2): ETGVTQSPTHLIKTRGQQVTLRCSSQSGHNTVSWYQQALGQGPQFIFQYYREEENGRGNFPPRFSGLQFPNYSSELNVNALELDDSALYLCASSLGGAGELFFGEGSRLTVL.